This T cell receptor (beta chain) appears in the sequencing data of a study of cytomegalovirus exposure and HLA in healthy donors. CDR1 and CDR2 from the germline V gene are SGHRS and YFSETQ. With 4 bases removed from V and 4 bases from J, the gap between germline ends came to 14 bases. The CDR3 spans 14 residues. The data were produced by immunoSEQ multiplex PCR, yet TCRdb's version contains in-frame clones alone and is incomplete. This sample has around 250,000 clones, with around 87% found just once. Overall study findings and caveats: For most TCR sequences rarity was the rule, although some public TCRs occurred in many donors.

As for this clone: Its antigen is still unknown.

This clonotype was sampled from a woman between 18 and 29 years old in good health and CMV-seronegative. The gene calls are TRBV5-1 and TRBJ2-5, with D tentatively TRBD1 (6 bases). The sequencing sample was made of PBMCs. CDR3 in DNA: TGCGCCAGCAGCCCGGGACAAAAAGGAGAGACCCAGTACTTC. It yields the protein CASSPGQKGETQYF.